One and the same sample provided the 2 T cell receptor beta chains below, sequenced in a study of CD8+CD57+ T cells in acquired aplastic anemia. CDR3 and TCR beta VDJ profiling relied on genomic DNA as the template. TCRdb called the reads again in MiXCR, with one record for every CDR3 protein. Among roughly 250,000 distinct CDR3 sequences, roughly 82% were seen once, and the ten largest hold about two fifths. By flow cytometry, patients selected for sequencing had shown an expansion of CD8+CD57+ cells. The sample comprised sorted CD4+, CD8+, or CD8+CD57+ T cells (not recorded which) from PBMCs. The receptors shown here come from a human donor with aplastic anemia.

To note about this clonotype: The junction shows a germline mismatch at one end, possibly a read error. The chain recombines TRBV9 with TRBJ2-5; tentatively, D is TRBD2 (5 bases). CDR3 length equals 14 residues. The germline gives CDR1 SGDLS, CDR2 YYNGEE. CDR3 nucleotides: TGTGCCAGCGGCAGAGGTGGGGAGCTTCAGACCCTGTACTTC. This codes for CASGRGGELQTLYF.

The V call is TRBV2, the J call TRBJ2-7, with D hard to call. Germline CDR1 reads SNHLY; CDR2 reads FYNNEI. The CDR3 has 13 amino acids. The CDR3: CASSFTAGDAQYV. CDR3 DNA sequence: TGCGCCAGCAGCTTTACCGCCGGCGACGCGCAGTACGTC.